This T cell receptor beta chain was observed in a study of cytomegalovirus exposure and HLA in healthy donors. Study-wide findings and caveats: Other equally common chains were less clonally expanded than HLA-associated TCR beta chains, a later analysis showed. CMV antigen specificity was confirmed in vitro for three CMV-associated chains. What was likely a sequencing artifact was a cluster of highly shared sequence variants.

13 Jbeta primers and 60 Vbeta primers were used for the PCR. Clones were sequenced by immunoSEQ multiplex PCR, and TCRdb holds only the in-frame ones, with some missing. The sample lists over 200,000 clones; roughly 84% were seen once. Germline V CDR1 and CDR2: SGHDT, YYEEEE. The J segment lost 4 bases and the V segment lost 4 bases, leaving 3 bases of the junction unmatched. CDR3 length: 15 amino acids. As for this clone: The antigen is unknown.

The chain joins TRBV5-6 to TRBJ2-2, with 11 bases lining up with TRBD2. Sequencing was performed on PBMCs. This receptor was obtained from a human donor in good health. The CDR3 DNA reads as TGTGCCAGCAGCCCCCTAGCGGGAGGCACCGGGGAGCTGTTTTTT. Residues: CASSPLAGGTGELFF.